The TCR beta chain under discussion was sequenced for a study of shared clonotypes between healthy human individuals. This CDR3 is built from 13 residues. V lost 5 bases and J lost 16, with 18 bases in between. Germline V gives CDR1 LNHDA, CDR2 SQIVND (reference sequence). Regarding the study as a whole: Few donors limited the genetic and exposure-history diversity represented.

Only Caucasian adults living in Nashville, Tennessee served as donors. A word on this clone: No antigen is known for it.

Using 200 ng DNA, about 30,000 T cell genomes, the sorted-subset replicate PCRs were run. Generated by immunoSEQ multiplex PCR, the TCRdb table keeps only in-frame clones and is missing some. Among some 2,000,000 clones listed, 95% were seen once. The gene calls are TRBV19 and TRBJ1-6, with D hard to call. Sequenced input: naive CD4+ T cells sorted from blood. Subset specified: CD45RA+ positively selected. This receptor was obtained from a man younger than 35 in good health. The CDR3, as DNA: TGTGCCAGTAGTTCCAGCGACACGCCGCTACTCCACTTT. Amino acid sequence: CASSSSDTPLLHF.